A selection of T cell receptor beta chains follows, all from one sample in a study of cytomegalovirus exposure and HLA in healthy donors. Measured with immunoSEQ multiplex PCR; TCRdb has only the in-frame clones, and not every one. This sample has approximately 300,000 clones, with about 85% found just once. The sample consisted of PBMCs. The source is a woman aged 30 to 39 in good health and CMV-seropositive. CDR3s include the opening cysteine and the closing phenylalanine or tryptophan. A D gene is named only where the DNA matches it firmly. For some rows the clone size is stated as once, few or many, or as a class when expanded; others skip it.

V gene	J gene	clone size	D gene	CDR3 DNA	CDR3 protein
TRBV13	TRBJ1-1	once	-	TGTGCCAGCAGCTTACTTTACCGGCGACGGCCGAACACTGAAGCTTTCTTT	CASSLLYRRRPNTEAFF
TRBV9	TRBJ1-1	-	-	TGTGCCAGCAGCGTACTTACAAACACTGAAGCTTTCTTT	CASSVLTNTEAFF
TRBV7-8	TRBJ2-7	-	TRBD2	TGTGCCAGCAGCTTAGGTAGCGGGAGATTTGGGTCCTACGAGCAGTACTTC	CASSLGSGRFGSYEQYF
TRBV28	TRBJ2-3	-	-	TGTGCCAGCAGTGTCGGGGCTAGCCCTACAGATACGCAGTATTTT	CASSVGASPTDTQYF
TRBV29-1	TRBJ2-3	-	TRBD2	TGCAGCTCTAGCGGGGGGGATTTCGCAGATACGCAGTATTTT	CSSSGGDFADTQYF
TRBV5-1	TRBJ2-5	once	TRBD1	TGCGCCAGCAACTACGGGACAGGAGAAGAGACCCAGTACTTC	CASNYGTGEETQYF
TRBV28	TRBJ2-2	-	-	TGTGCCAGCAGTTTACCAGTGACCGGGGAGCTGTTTTTT	CASSLPVTGELFF
TRBV19	TRBJ1-2	-	-	TGTGCCAGTAAAATGGGACAAGCGGGCTATGGCTACACCTTC	CASKMGQAGYGYTF
TRBV6-6	TRBJ1-1	-	-	TGTGCCAGCAGTTACGAGTACACTGAAGCTTTCTTT	CASSYEYTEAFF
TRBV28	TRBJ1-3	-	TRBD1	TGTGCCAGCAGCGCCGGGACAGTTGAAAACACCATATATTTT	CASSAGTVENTIYF
TRBV4-3	TRBJ2-7	-	-	TGCGCCAGCAGCCCCCGAACGGGCGCCTACGAGCAGTACTTC	CASSPRTGAYEQYF
TRBV4-2	TRBJ2-1	-	TRBD2	TGTGCCAGCAGCCAAGACCAGGGACTAGCGGGATACAATGAGCAGTTCTTC	CASSQDQGLAGYNEQFF
TRBV4-1	TRBJ1-1	-	TRBD1	TGCGCCAGCAGCCAAGGACAGGGAGGCACTGAAGCTTTCTTT	CASSQGQGGTEAFF
TRBV11-2	TRBJ2-7	-	-	TGTGCCAGCAGCCCACTAGGACTCGAGCAGTACTTC	CASSPLGLEQYF
TRBV5-1	TRBJ2-7	-	-	TGCGCCAGCAGTCAAGGGGGAAGGAGCTCCTACGAGCAGTACTTC	CASSQGGRSSYEQYF
TRBV25-1	TRBJ2-3	once	-	TGTGCCAGCAGTGCTTCAGTGGCGCAGTATTTT	CASSASVAQYF
TRBV30	TRBJ1-2	-	TRBD1	TGTGCCTGGAGTCGGGACAGGGACTTCTATGGCTACACCTTC	CAWSRDRDFYGYTF
TRBV11-1	TRBJ1-1	-	-	TGTGCCAGCAGCTTAGCGCGGTTAACAGAAGCTTTCTTT	CASSLARLTEAFF
TRBV28	TRBJ1-5	-	TRBD1	TGTGCCAGCAGTCTACAGGGGGCAAGAAACCAGCCCCAGCATTTT	CASSLQGARNQPQHF
TRBV14	TRBJ2-7	-	-	TGTGCCAGCAGCCTTCGTCCGGGGACCTACGAGCAGTACTTC	CASSLRPGTYEQYF
TRBV27	TRBJ2-1	-	TRBD2	TGTGCCAGCAGTGGAACTAGCGGGGGTTCTAATGAGCAGTTCTTC	CASSGTSGGSNEQFF
TRBV27	TRBJ2-1	-	TRBD2	TGTGCCAGCAGCTCGGTCAGGACTAGCGGGAGGGGGTGGTACAATGAGCAGTTCTTC	CASSSVRTSGRGWYNEQFF
TRBV4-1	TRBJ2-1	-	TRBD2	TGCGCCAGCAGCCAACCGGGACTAGCGGACCGCAATGAGCAGTTCTTC	CASSQPGLADRNEQFF
TRBV27	TRBJ2-1	-	-	TGTGCCAGCAGTTCGGGGTCCTACAATGAGCAGTTCTTC	CASSSGSYNEQFF
TRBV9	TRBJ1-2	few	-	TGTGCCAGCAGCGGAGGGGTCTATGGCTACACCTTC	CASSGGVYGYTF
TRBV9	TRBJ1-5	once	-	TGTGCCAGCAGCGCCGATCGTCCAGGGAATAGAGGCAATCAGCCCCAGCATTTT	CASSADRPGNRGNQPQHF
TRBV27	TRBJ2-5	-	-	TGTGCCAGCAGTTCCACATTATCCGCTTACCAAGAGACCCAGTACTTC	CASSSTLSAYQETQYF
TRBV5-1	TRBJ2-5	-	-	TGCGCCAGCAGCTTGGTGCCCAATTTCCAAGAGACCCAGTACTTC	CASSLVPNFQETQYF
TRBV4-1	TRBJ1-1	-	-	TGCGCCAGCAGCCAAGATCGCGTGTTGAACACTGAAGCTTTCTTT	CASSQDRVLNTEAFF
TRBV29-1	TRBJ2-1	-	TRBD2	TGCAGCGATAGCGGGAGGGCCTACAATGAGCAGTTCTTC	CSDSGRAYNEQFF
TRBV7-6	TRBJ1-2	-	TRBD1	TGTGCCAGCAGCCCCCCCCCAGGGGGCGCGAATGGCTACACCTTC	CASSPPPGGANGYTF
TRBV5-4	TRBJ1-6	-	-	TGTGCCAGCAGCTCTACAGGGTTTAATTCACCCCTCCACTTT	CASSSTGFNSPLHF
TRBV27	TRBJ1-5	-	TRBD1	TGTGCCAGCAGCCCTCGGGACAGGGAACATCAGCCCCAGCATTTT	CASSPRDREHQPQHF
TRBV9	TRBJ2-7	-	-	TGTGCCAGCAGCTTAGAGACATCCAGCTCCTACGAGCAGTACTTC	CASSLETSSSYEQYF
TRBV13	TRBJ2-5	-	TRBD2	TGTGCCAGTGGACTAGCGGGGGGGAACCAAGAGACCCAGTACTTC	CASGLAGGNQETQYF
TRBV4-3	TRBJ2-7	-	-	TGCGCCAGCAGCCAAGAGGATGCAGGGTATTCCTACGAGCAGTACTTC	CASSQEDAGYSYEQYF
TRBV12-5	TRBJ2-3	-	-	TGTGCTAGTGGGTCGACAGGAGACACAGATACGCAGTATTTT	CASGSTGDTDTQYF
TRBV2	TRBJ2-3	-	TRBD2	TGTGCCAGCAGCAGCGGGAGCCCTTCCACAGATACGCAGTATTTT	CASSSGSPSTDTQYF
TRBV5-1	TRBJ1-1	-	TRBD1	TGCGCCAGCATACAGGGGTCGGGGAACACTGAAGCTTTCTTT	CASIQGSGNTEAFF
TRBV19	TRBJ2-7	-	-	TGTGCCAGTAGTATGGTGGGCACGACCTCCTACGAGCAGTACTTC	CASSMVGTTSYEQYF
TRBV11-2	TRBJ2-7	-	TRBD1	TGTGCCAGCAGCCCAGTAGTGGACAGGGGACTCTACGAGCAGTACTTC	CASSPVVDRGLYEQYF
TRBV7-3	TRBJ2-1	once	TRBD2	TGTGCCAGCAGCTCTCAAGCGGGGGGGAATAATGAGCAGTTCTTC	CASSSQAGGNNEQFF
TRBV5-6	TRBJ1-1	-	-	TGTGCCAGCAGCCTGCTAGAGACAGGTATGAACACTGAAGCTTTCTTT	CASSLLETGMNTEAFF
TRBV7-3	TRBJ2-5	once	TRBD2	TGTGCCAGCAGCTTTAGGGAGGGGGAGACCCAGTACTTC	CASSFREGETQYF
TRBV28	TRBJ2-7	-	-	TGTGCCAGCAGTGAGGGGGTCAGCTACGAGCAGTACTTC	CASSEGVSYEQYF
TRBV27	TRBJ2-7	once	-	TGTGCCAGCAGGCCTTTGCGTCAGGCCTACGAGCAGTACTTC	CASRPLRQAYEQYF
TRBV11-2	TRBJ2-7	-	-	TGTGCCAGCAGCTTAGATCCGGGACCCTCCTACGAGCAGTACTTC	CASSLDPGPSYEQYF
TRBV9	TRBJ2-3	once	TRBD2	TGTGCCAGCAGCGTGGAAGGGACTAGCGGGTACACAGATACGCAGTATTTT	CASSVEGTSGYTDTQYF
TRBV18	TRBJ2-7	-	TRBD2	TGTGCCAGCTCAGCCCTAAGCGGGGGCGACTCCTACGAGCAGTACTTC	CASSALSGGDSYEQYF
TRBV27	TRBJ2-1	-	TRBD1	TGTGCCAGCAGTTCTGACAGGGGAAGGAATGAGCAGTTCTTC	CASSSDRGRNEQFF
TRBV13	TRBJ1-2	-	-	TGTGCCAGCAGCTTTTTGGACTATGGCTACACCTTC	CASSFLDYGYTF
TRBV5-1	TRBJ1-1	-	TRBD1	TGCGCCAGCAGGGGACAGGGTTCGAACACTGAAGCTTTCTTT	CASRGQGSNTEAFF
TRBV27	TRBJ2-7	-	-	TGTGCCAGCAGTTTATCTCCCGGGACCCACAGCGACGAGCAGTACTTC	CASSLSPGTHSDEQYF
TRBV7-3	TRBJ2-2	-	TRBD1	TGTGCCAGCAGCTTAAAGTCGACAGGGGGCTCTGTCGCCGGGGAGCTGTTTTTT	CASSLKSTGGSVAGELFF
TRBV6-6	TRBJ2-4	once	-	TGTGCCACCAAAACCAGGGGAGAGGAAAACATTCAGTACTTC	CATKTRGEENIQYF
TRBV6-1	TRBJ2-7	-	TRBD1	TGTGCCAGCAGAGGGACAGCCTACGAGCAGTACTTC	CASRGTAYEQYF